These 32 T cell receptor beta chains share one sample of origin, sequenced in a study of cytomegalovirus exposure and HLA in healthy donors. In the PCR, 60 Vbeta and 13 Jbeta primers were used. Generated by immunoSEQ multiplex PCR, the TCRdb table keeps only in-frame clones and is missing some. The sample has 43,000 or so clones; approximately 80% are singletons. Specimen: PBMCs. The receptors originated from a young man in good health and CMV-seronegative.

The chain carries TRBV5-1 and TRBJ2-5; D is uncertain. CDR3 length: 13 amino acids. Germline V CDR1 and CDR2: SGHRS, YFSETQ. Trimming pared 4 bases from V and 3 bases from J, leaving 10 bases between. CDR3 residues: CASSAQAEETQYF. In DNA, the CDR3 is TGCGCCAGCAGCGCTCAGGCAGAAGAGACCCAGTACTTC.

The V gene is TRBV5-4, the J gene TRBJ2-1; 12 bases are a match to TRBD1. This CDR3 is built from 19 residues. CDR1 SGHNT and CDR2 YYREEE come from the germline V gene (reference sequence). V shed 4 bases, J shed 4 bases, and the junction held 15 bases outside the gene matches. In nucleotides, the CDR3 is TGTGCCAGCAGCCAGCACCGGGACAGGGGGCGATACGGATACAATGAGCAGTTCTTC. Translation: CASSQHRDRGRYGYNEQFF.

The DNA for the CDR3 is TGTGCCAGCAGTTACTCCGGCCTAGGGGCTCAGCCCCAGCATTTT. This sequence encodes CASSYSGLGAQPQHF. The J gene is TRBJ1-5, the V gene TRBV6-5, with D perhaps matching TRBD1 (5 bases). The V gene's germline CDR1 is MNHEY and CDR2 SVGAGI. This CDR3 region has 15 residues. Trimming left V 0 bases short and J 6 bases short, with 12 bases between.

The chain recombines TRBV27 with TRBJ2-1; 11 bases line up with TRBD2. The CDR3 totals 16 residues. V gave up 4 bases and J gave up 2 bases; unmatched junction bases: 4. The V gene's germline CDR1 is MNHEY and CDR2 SMNVEV (reference sequence). CDR3 DNA: TGTGCCAGCAGTTCCTTAGCGGGAGGGGCCTACAATGAGCAGTTCTTC. Translation: CASSSLAGGAYNEQFF.

The chain has TRBV9 and TRBJ2-3; TRBD2 matches 7 bases. Per germline, CDR1 SGDLS and CDR2 YYNGEE. Losses at the gene ends were 2 bases for V and 7 bases for J; bases not matched to a gene: 7. The CDR3 is 14 amino acids. In DNA form, the CDR3 reads TGTGCCAGCAGCGTTGGGGGGGAATACAATACGCAGTATTTT. Protein: CASSVGGEYNTQYF.

The rearrangement links TRBV25-1 to TRBJ2-7, with 9 bases that match TRBD1. Germline values: CDR1 MGHDK, CDR2 SYGVNS. The CDR3 consists of 13 residues. The ends lost 9 bases at V and 5 bases at J; junction bases unmatched: 8. CDR3: CASQQGASDEQYF. The CDR3 DNA sequence: TGTGCCAGTCAACAGGGGGCTTCCGACGAGCAGTACTTC.

The rearrangement joins TRBV25-1 to TRBJ2-2; possible D gene TRBD1, 6 bases. Between the trimmed V and J ends, which lost 6 bases and 2 bases, there was a span of 13 bases. The germline V gene encodes CDR1 MGHDK and CDR2 SYGVNS. CDR3 length: 15 amino acids. CDR3 amino acids: CASRSGQTNTGELFF. CDR3 DNA: TGTGCCAGCAGGAGCGGACAGACAAACACCGGGGAGCTGTTTTTT.

The V call is TRBV18, the J call TRBJ1-6; D is perhaps TRBD1 (6 bases). The V end lost 6 bases, the J end lost 6 bases, and 9 bases lay between the germline ends. The CDR3 contains 13 residues. Germline V CDR1 and CDR2: KGHSH, LQKENI. In DNA form, the CDR3 reads TGTGCCAGCTCTTCAGGGGTTAATTCACCCCTCCACTTT. Translation gives CASSSGVNSPLHF.

As regards this clone: The junction departs from germline at one end; a sequencing error may be responsible. The rearrangement uses TRBV7-9 and TRBJ2-1; 12 bases match TRBD2. This CDR3 comprises 16 residues. Germline CDR1 reads SEHNR; CDR2 reads FQNEAQ (reference sequence). CDR3 loop: CSSSFRTSGINNEQFF. CDR3 sequence (DNA): TGTTCCAGCAGCTTCAGGACTAGCGGGATCAACAATGAGCAGTTCTTC.

This chain uses TRBV9 with TRBJ2-3; D not certain. This CDR3 has 15 residues. Per the germline V gene, CDR1 is SGDLS and CDR2 is YYNGEE. The V end lost 0 bases, the J end lost 0 bases, and 8 bases lay between the germline ends. The CDR3, as DNA: TGTGCCAGCAGCGTAGGAGTTACTAGCACAGATACGCAGTATTTT. It codes for CASSVGVTSTDTQYF.

The CDR3 loop is CAWSVLDRGELFF. Written as DNA, the CDR3 is TGTGCCTGGAGTGTACTAGATAGGGGGGAGCTGTTTTTT. This chain links TRBV30 with TRBJ2-2; TRBD2 might be the D (5 bases). There are 13 residues in the CDR3. The ends were cut back, 0 bases at V and 8 bases at J, with 10 bases in the middle. Per germline, CDR1 GTSNPN and CDR2 SVGIG (reference sequence).

This rearrangement joins TRBV27 to TRBJ2-7; maybe TRBD2 (5 bases). This CDR3 spans 13 amino acids. V lost 4 bases, J lost 6 bases, and 13 bases lay in between. CDR1 is MNHEY, CDR2 SMNVEV, per germline (reference sequence). In nucleotides, the CDR3 is TGTGCCAGCAGTTCCCCATGGGAGTCCGAGCAGTACTTC. It encodes CASSSPWESEQYF.

V usage is TRBV5-6 and J usage is TRBJ2-1, with TRBD1 matching 7 bases. The CDR3 contains 16 residues. Germline-derived CDR1 and CDR2 are SGHDT and YYEEEE. V lost 2 bases, J lost 7 bases, and 12 bases stayed unmatched. The CDR3 spells CASSFQQGRITNEQFF. DNA of the CDR3: TGTGCCAGCAGCTTCCAACAGGGGCGGATAACAAATGAGCAGTTCTTC. Full variable domain (missing parts from reference TRBV5-6 and TRBJ2-1): DAGVTQSPTHLIKTRGQQVTLRCSPKSGHDTVSWYQQALGQGPQFIFQYYEEEERQRGNFPDRFSGHQFPNYSSELNVNALLLGDSALYLCASSFQQGRITNEQFFGPGTRLTVL.

In this sample, this clone turned up a few times. The chain employs TRBV4-3 and TRBJ1-5, with D maybe TRBD1 (6 bases). The germline V gene has CDR1 LGHNA and CDR2 YSLEER. The CDR3 is 14 residues long. V lost 0 bases to trimming and J lost 5 bases, with 8 bases between them. CDR3 in DNA: TGCGCCAGCAGCCAAGAAGGGGGGGATCAGCCCCAGCATTTT. Translated, it gives CASSQEGGDQPQHF.

The chain has TRBV4-2 and TRBJ2-1; 7 bases match TRBD2. The CDR3 runs to 15 residues. The germline V gene has CDR1 LGHNA and CDR2 YNFKEQ. V dropped 0 bases and J dropped 7; count of bases not matched to a gene: 6. The CDR3: CASSQDLLAANEQFF. The CDR3, as DNA: TGTGCCAGCAGCCAAGATCTGCTAGCGGCTAATGAGCAGTTCTTC.

This clone was recorded a few times. This chain connects TRBV19 to TRBJ1-5; TRBD1 agrees at 9 bases. The CDR3 runs 16 residues. V shed 7 bases, J shed 6 bases, and the junction held 13 bases outside the gene matches. Looked up from germline, CDR1 is LNHDA and CDR2 is SQIVND (reference sequence). This CDR3 reads CASTYGVDRGGQPQHF. The CDR3 bases are TGTGCCAGTACCTATGGGGTGGACAGGGGTGGTCAGCCCCAGCATTTT.

The chain combines TRBV7-1 with TRBJ2-1, with 13 bases matching TRBD2. TRBV7-1 is designated an ORF whose function remains uncertain. The CDR3 is 24 amino acids. Trimming took 2 bases from V and 3 from J; bases not matched to a gene: 25. This CDR3 reads CASSSTPGQGRARTSGGDYNEQFF. DNA for the CDR3: TGTGCCAGCAGCTCAACACCGGGACAGGGAAGGGCAAGGACTAGCGGGGGAGACTACAATGAGCAGTTCTTC.

The CDR3 spells CASSDQIPGHPASETQYF. The CDR3 DNA sequence: TGTGCCAGCAGTGATCAGATACCGGGACACCCGGCGAGCGAGACCCAGTACTTC. The V call is TRBV2, the J call TRBJ2-5; perhaps TRBD1 as D (6 bases). The germline gives CDR1 SNHLY, CDR2 FYNNEI. V lost 3 bases and J lost 5, with 25 bases in between. The CDR3 sequence is 18 residues long.

The chain uses TRBV5-1 and TRBJ2-7; 7 positions match TRBD1. After removal of 4 bases from V and 4 bases from J, the junction contained 8 bases not matched to a gene. The germline V gene encodes CDR1 SGHRS and CDR2 YFSETQ. This CDR3 contains 14 residues. The CDR3 here is CASSPDRLVYEQYF. The CDR3 bases are TGCGCCAGCAGCCCGGACAGGCTGGTTTACGAGCAGTACTTC.

V usage is TRBV7-2 and J usage is TRBJ2-7; D gene unclear. V was trimmed by 5 bases and J by 4 bases, leaving 12 bases between them. This CDR3 region has 13 residues. From germline, CDR1 is SGHTA and CDR2 FQGNSA. The CDR3 sequence is CASSLTSNYEQYF. Written as DNA, the CDR3 is TGTGCCAGCAGCCTAACCTCTAATTACGAGCAGTACTTC.

The J gene is TRBJ2-5, the V gene TRBV7-2, with TRBD2 matching over 8 bases. Trimming at V came to 5 bases and at J to 5 bases, leaving 7 bases not matched to a gene. Germline-derived CDR1 and CDR2 are SGHTA and FQGNSA. This CDR3 has 14 amino acids. CDR3 nucleotide sequence: TGTGCCAGCAGCCAAGGCGGGGGGCTGGAGACCCAGTACTTC. Amino acids: CASSQGGGLETQYF.

V and J are TRBV19 and TRBJ2-7; tentative D call: TRBD1 (5 bases). The CDR3 is 13 residues long. The V and J ends lost 4 bases and 5 bases respectively, with 12 bases between them. Germline V gene data show CDR1 as LNHDA and CDR2 as SQIVND (reference sequence). CDR3 protein: CASSTRQWDEQYF. The CDR3 DNA follows: TGTGCCAGTAGTACCCGACAGTGGGACGAGCAGTACTTC.

To note about this clone: Distinct nucleotide sequences in the sample also encode this CDR3. V gene TRBV9 combines with J gene TRBJ2-7; 10 bases are shared with TRBD2. After removal of 0 bases from V and 2 bases from J, the junction contained 2 bases not matched to a gene. CDR1 and CDR2 (germline): SGDLS, YYNGEE. The CDR3 totals 15 residues. As DNA, the CDR3 is TGTGCCAGCAGCGTAGAGGGGACTAGCGCCTACGAGCAGTACTTC. Translated, it gives CASSVEGTSAYEQYF.

This chain joins TRBV6-1 and TRBJ2-7; 8 nucleotides agree with TRBD2. Trimming took 6 bases from V and 5 from J; bases not matched to a gene: 12. The CDR3 is 15 residues long. The germline CDR1 and CDR2 sequences are MNHNS and SASEGT. CDR3 protein: CASRTELAVVDEQYF. CDR3 nucleotides: TGTGCCAGCAGAACCGAACTAGCGGTAGTGGACGAGCAGTACTTC.

V gene TRBV27 combines with J gene TRBJ1-2, with TRBD1 matching 8 bases. The V gene's germline CDR1 is MNHEY and CDR2 SMNVEV (reference sequence). J was trimmed by 4 bases and V by 3 bases; bases with no gene match: 1. This CDR3 is 13 amino acids long. The CDR3 is CASSFGQGYGYTF. Written as DNA, the CDR3 is TGTGCCAGCAGTTTTGGACAGGGCTATGGCTACACCTTC.

The chain joins TRBV19 to TRBJ2-7; possible D gene TRBD2, 6 bases. The germline V gene has CDR1 LNHDA and CDR2 SQIVND (reference sequence). The length of the CDR3 is 13 residues. V shed 5 bases and J shed 2 bases, with 10 bases lying between them. In nucleotides, the CDR3 is TGTGCCAGTAGTTCGGCGGGAACCTACGAGCAGTACTTC. It yields the protein CASSSAGTYEQYF.

This clone was recorded only once. This rearrangement joins TRBV5-1 to TRBJ2-3; TRBD1 matches at 7 bases. V trimming: 4 bases; J trimming: 7 bases; junction bases outside the gene matches: 3. Germline values: CDR1 SGHRS, CDR2 YFSETQ. This CDR3 comprises 12 residues. The CDR3 coding sequence is TGCGCCAGCAGCCCGACAGGGAATACGCAGTATTTT. Translating it yields CASSPTGNTQYF. Together with reference TRBV5-1 and TRBJ2-3, the CDR3 gives the full variable domain: KAGVTQTPRYLIKTRGQQVTLSCSPISGHRSVSWYQQTPGQGLQFLFEYFSETQRNKGNFPGRFSGRQFSNSRSEMNVSTLELGDSALYLCASSPTGNTQYFGPGTRLTVL.

This chain joins TRBV9 and TRBJ2-1; D uncertain. The CDR3 extends over 14 amino acids. The V gene's germline CDR1 is SGDLS and CDR2 YYNGEE. Trimming took 3 bases from V and 0 from J, leaving 7 bases between them. The CDR3 spells CASSGSSSYNEQFF. The CDR3, as DNA: TGTGCCAGCAGCGGTTCCTCCTCCTACAATGAGCAGTTCTTC. The complete variable domain, with remaining parts taken from reference TRBV9 and TRBJ2-1, reads DSGVTQTPKHLITATGQRVTLRCSPRSGDLSVYWYQQSLDQGLQFLIQYYNGEERAKGNILERFSAQQFPDLHSELNLSSLELGDSALYFCASSGSSSYNEQFFGPGTRLTVL.

This chain uses TRBV27 with TRBJ1-2; D might be TRBD1 (6 bases). Germline V gene sequence: CDR1 MNHEY, CDR2 SMNVEV (reference sequence). The CDR3 has 13 amino acids. V lost 6 bases and J lost 6, with 14 bases in between. The CDR3 loop reads CASRPLTGDGYTF. The DNA for the CDR3 is TGTGCCAGCAGACCGCTGACAGGCGATGGCTACACCTTC.

The chain joins TRBV5-5 to TRBJ2-3; 9 bases agree with TRBD2. J lost 4 bases, V lost 0 bases, and 6 bases had no gene match. The germline CDR1 and CDR2 sequences are SGHKS and YYEKEE (reference sequence). The CDR3 loop spans 16 amino acids. The chain's CDR3 is CASSLALAGPSDTQYF. As DNA, the CDR3 is TGTGCCAGCAGCTTGGCCCTAGCGGGACCCTCAGATACGCAGTATTTT.

The V gene is TRBV30, the J gene TRBJ2-1; D perhaps matches TRBD2 (5 bases). The CDR3 runs 15 residues. Between the trimmed V and J ends, which lost 2 bases and 2 bases, there was a span of 13 bases. Germline assignment: CDR1 GTSNPN and CDR2 SVGIG (reference sequence). CDR3 loop: CAWSRLAGTYNEQFF. CDR3 DNA: TGTGCCTGGAGTAGGCTAGCAGGTACCTACAATGAGCAGTTCTTC.

This sequence joins TRBV7-9 and TRBJ2-1, with unresolved D. V lost 9 bases and J lost 3, with 12 bases in between. The CDR3 extends over 13 amino acids. Germline CDR1 is SEHNR and CDR2 is FQNEAQ (reference sequence). The CDR3 spells CASRSAYYNEQFF. The CDR3 coding sequence is TGTGCCAGTCGGTCCGCGTACTACAATGAGCAGTTCTTC. Full variable domain (outside the CDR3, taken from reference TRBV7-9 and TRBJ2-1): DTGVSQNPRHKITKRGQNVTFRCDPISEHNRLYWYRQTLGQGPEFLTYFQNEAQLEKSRLLSDRFSAERPKGSFSTLEIQRTEQGDSAMYLCASRSAYYNEQFFGPGTRLTVL.